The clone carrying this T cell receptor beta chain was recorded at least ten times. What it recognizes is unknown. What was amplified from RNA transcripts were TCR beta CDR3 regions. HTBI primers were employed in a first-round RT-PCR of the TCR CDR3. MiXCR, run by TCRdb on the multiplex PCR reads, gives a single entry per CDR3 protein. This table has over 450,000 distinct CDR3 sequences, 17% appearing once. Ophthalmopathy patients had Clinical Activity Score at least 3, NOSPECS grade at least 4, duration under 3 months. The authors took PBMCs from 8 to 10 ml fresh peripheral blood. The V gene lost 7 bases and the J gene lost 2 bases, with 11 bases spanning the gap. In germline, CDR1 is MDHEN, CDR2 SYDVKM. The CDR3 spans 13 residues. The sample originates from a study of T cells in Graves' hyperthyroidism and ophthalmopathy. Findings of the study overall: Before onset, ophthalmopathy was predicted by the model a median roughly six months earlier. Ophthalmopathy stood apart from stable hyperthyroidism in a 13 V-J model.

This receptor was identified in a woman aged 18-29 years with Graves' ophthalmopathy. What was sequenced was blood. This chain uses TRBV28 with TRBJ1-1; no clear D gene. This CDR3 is CASIPGSNTEAFF. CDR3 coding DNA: TGTGCCAGCATCCCCGGGAGTAACACTGAAGCTTTCTTT.